This TCR beta chain was obtained from a study of T cell responses to AZD1222 COVID-19 vaccine. Sequenced by immunoSEQ multiplex PCR; TCRdb stores in-frame clones only, minus some. Of 190,000 or so clones listed, approximately 93% were seen once; the top ten hold 1%. As concerns this clone: Its antigen is undetermined.

The germline V and J ends were trimmed by 4 bases and 0 bases, with 9 bases remaining between them. This CDR3 has 14 residues. CDR1 is SNHLY and CDR2 is FYNNEI in the germline V gene. Study-level results: There were mostly white British donors and more females than males, and clonal diversity was possibly underestimated.

The sample was peripheral blood, taken 28 days after the second AZD1222 dose. The TCR was taken from an adult who received the AZD1222 COVID-19 vaccine. The V call is TRBV2, the J call TRBJ1-1, with D possibly matching TRBD1 (5 bases). DNA of the CDR3: TGTGCCAGCAGTGTGGAAGGGGTGAACACTGAAGCTTTCTTT. Its protein product is CASSVEGVNTEAFF.